The 27 T cell receptor beta chains reported below all come from one sample, sequenced in a study of shared clonotypes between healthy human individuals. The data were produced by immunoSEQ multiplex PCR, yet TCRdb's version contains in-frame clones alone and is incomplete. Here the sample spans around 1.1 million clones, around 82% being singletons. The source material was memory CD4+ T cells from PBMCs. Subset of the sample: CD45RA-negative fraction. The receptor source for this set is a man in his late teens or twenties in good health. Some clones in this sample may be carry-over from other donors' samples.

The rearrangement uses TRBV19 and TRBJ2-1; D might be TRBD2 (7 bases). CDR1 LNHDA and CDR2 SQIVND come from the germline V gene (reference sequence). With 1 base removed from V and 4 bases from J, the gap between germline ends came to 20 bases. This CDR3 spans 18 amino acids. CDR3 DNA: TGTGCCAGTAGTATAGCCCCGGGGGGCGTGGGTCCATACAATGAGCAGTTCTTC. It encodes CASSIAPGGVGPYNEQFF.

This clone was detected a few times. J is TRBJ2-5 and V is TRBV6-1; D may be TRBD1 or TRBD2 (5 bases each). The CDR3 length is 16 residues. Trimming shortened V by 0 bases and J by 5 bases, and 16 bases separated the two germline ends. Germline V gene sequence: CDR1 MNHNS, CDR2 SASEGT. This chain's CDR3 is CASSEAWRQGRETQYF. CDR3 sequence (DNA): TGTGCCAGCAGTGAAGCGTGGAGGCAGGGCCGGGAGACCCAGTACTTC.

V usage is TRBV18 and J usage is TRBJ1-5, with D perhaps matching TRBD1 (6 bases). Germline V gene data show CDR1 as KGHSH and CDR2 as LQKENI. This CDR3 is 14 amino acids long. V lost 4 bases, J lost 5 bases, and 12 bases lay in between. In DNA, the CDR3 is TGTGCCAGCTCACGGACCTACAGGGATCAGCCCCAGCATTTT. Translation: CASSRTYRDQPQHF.

V is TRBV21-1 and J is TRBJ2-5. TRBV21-1 counts as a pseudogene. The CDR3 sequence is 11 residues long. CDR3 sequence: CASSNEETQYF. The CDR3 DNA sequence: TGTGCCAGCAGCAATGAAGAGACCCAGTACTTC.

This clone showed up just once. The chain carries TRBV18 and TRBJ2-7; D is unresolved. V shed 5 bases and J shed 6 bases, with 14 bases lying between them. CDR3 length: 13 residues. Germline lookup yields CDR1 KGHSH and CDR2 LQKENI. Here the CDR3 reads CASSVYSTGEQYF. Here the CDR3 DNA reads TGTGCCAGCTCAGTTTACAGCACGGGCGAGCAGTACTTC.

This clone was recorded once. The rearrangement links TRBV4-2 to TRBJ2-5, with D possibly TRBD2 on 5 matching bases. This CDR3 has 14 amino acids. CDR1 is LGHNA and CDR2 is YNFKEQ in the germline V gene. V was pared by 4 bases and J by 1 base, with 10 bases between. The DNA for the CDR3 is TGTGCCAGCAGCCCGCAAAGCGGCCAAGAGACCCAGTACTTC. Translated: CASSPQSGQETQYF.

This clone has more than one count but fewer than ten. The chain recombines TRBV27 with TRBJ1-2; 8 bases are shared with TRBD1. Germline V CDR1 and CDR2: MNHEY, SMNVEV (reference sequence). Losses at the gene ends were 5 bases for V and 2 bases for J; bases not matched to a gene: 10. This CDR3 is 16 amino acids long. The DNA of the CDR3 is TGTGCCAGCAGTCCCAGACAGGGGAAAAGAAACTATGGCTACACCTTC. It encodes CASSPRQGKRNYGYTF.

This chain connects TRBV5-1 to TRBJ2-7, with 11 bases aligning to TRBD2. Germline CDR1 is SGHRS and CDR2 is YFSETQ. CDR3 size: 17 residues. The V segment lost 3 bases and the J segment 0 bases; nucleotides outside the gene matches: 8. CDR3 loop: CASSWGLAELSSYEQYF. The CDR3 DNA reads TGCGCCAGCAGCTGGGGACTAGCGGAACTGAGCTCCTACGAGCAGTACTTC.

Notes on this clone: A far larger clone lies a single base away; this is likely a read error. Within the sample, other DNA sequences also encode this same CDR3. The J gene is TRBJ1-1, the V gene TRBV7-8; TRBD1 might be the D (5 bases). The length of the CDR3 is 14 residues. Germline-derived CDR1 and CDR2 are SGHVS and FQNEAQ. V was clipped by 1 base and J by 3 bases, with 9 bases between them. The CDR3 loop is CASSLVRGDTEAFF. As DNA, the CDR3 is TGTGCCAGCAGCTTAGTACGAGGGGACACTGAAGCTTTCTTT. The whole variable domain, remainder taken from reference TRBV7-8 and TRBJ1-1, is GAGVSQSPRYKVAKRGQDVALRCDPISGHVSLFWYQQALGQGPEFLTYFQNEAQLDKSGLPSDRFFAERPEGSVSTLKIQRTQQEDSAVYLCASSLVRGDTEAFFGQGTRLTVV.

The V gene is TRBV2, the J gene TRBJ2-3, with D possibly matching TRBD1 (6 bases). Germline assignment: CDR1 SNHLY and CDR2 FYNNEI. V lost 7 bases and J lost 1, with 9 bases in between. CDR3 length equals 13 residues. CDR3 protein: CASIQGRTDTQYF. Here the CDR3 DNA reads TGTGCCAGCATCCAGGGGCGCACAGATACGCAGTATTTT.

The chain is built from TRBV7-3 and TRBJ1-3; 8 positions match TRBD1. Trimming at V came to 5 bases and at J to 4 bases, leaving 4 bases not matched to a gene. This CDR3 spans 14 amino acids. From germline, CDR1 is SGHTA and CDR2 FQGTGA. This CDR3 is CASSPGGAGNTIYF. The DNA for the CDR3 is TGTGCCAGCAGCCCAGGGGGCGCCGGAAACACCATATATTTT.

CDR3 residues: CASSFGSIIYEQFF. CDR3 coding DNA: TGCGCCAGCAGCTTCGGGAGTATTATATATGAGCAGTTCTTC. The chain combines TRBV5-1 with TRBJ2-1; D is possibly TRBD2 (6 bases). Germline V lookup: CDR1 SGHRS, CDR2 YFSETQ. Trimming removed 2 bases from V and 8 bases from J, with 14 bases in between. The CDR3 consists of 14 residues.

This clone has just a few counts. In the same sample, other DNA sequences code for this CDR3. V and J are TRBV18 and TRBJ2-1, with 9 positions matching TRBD1. The CDR3 length is 16 residues. Germline values: CDR1 KGHSH, CDR2 LQKENI. J gave up 1 base and V 0 bases, and 1 base lay outside the gene matches. CDR3: CASSPPTGGSYNEQFF. CDR3 bases: TGTGCCAGCTCACCACCGACAGGGGGGTCCTACAATGAGCAGTTCTTC.

V and J are TRBV9 and TRBJ2-2; the match to TRBD2 covers 8 bases. V lost 4 bases, J lost 7 bases, and 15 bases stayed unmatched. This CDR3 is built from 17 residues. Germline lookup yields CDR1 SGDLS and CDR2 YYNGEE. The CDR3 reads CASSYAHGGLARGELFF. In DNA, the CDR3 is TGTGCCAGCAGCTATGCTCACGGCGGACTAGCCCGCGGGGAGCTGTTTTTT.

V is TRBV14 and J is TRBJ2-1; TRBD1 matches at 8 bases. V dropped 4 bases and J dropped 4; count of bases not matched to a gene: 9. The CDR3 covers 16 residues. The germline gives CDR1 SGHDN, CDR2 FVKESK. The CDR3 spells CASSPGGRDLYNEQFF. CDR3 nucleotides: TGTGCCAGCAGCCCAGGGGGCCGGGACCTTTACAATGAGCAGTTCTTC.

The J gene is TRBJ2-3, the V gene TRBV4-3; no definite D call. CDR1 and CDR2 (germline): LGHNA, YSLEER. V lost 2 bases, J lost 4 bases, and 7 bases lay in between. The length of the CDR3 is 13 residues. CDR3 coding DNA: TGCGCCAGCAGCCAAATTTTCTCAGATACGCAGTATTTT. Protein product: CASSQIFSDTQYF.

The chain is built from TRBV28 and TRBJ2-1; 12 bases line up with TRBD2. The length of the CDR3 is 21 residues. The germline V gene encodes CDR1 MDHEN and CDR2 SYDVKM. J gave up 2 bases and V 4 bases, and 18 bases lay outside the gene matches. The CDR3 protein is CASSSFTLAGGRSRAYNEQFF. The CDR3 nucleotides are TGTGCCAGCAGTTCGTTCACTCTAGCGGGAGGGCGGTCGCGGGCCTACAATGAGCAGTTCTTC.

The J gene is TRBJ1-2, the V gene TRBV9; TRBD1 might be the D (6 bases). The length of the CDR3 is 14 residues. CDR1 SGDLS and CDR2 YYNGEE come from the germline V gene. V was cut by 2 bases and J by 8 bases, with 16 bases left in between. DNA of the CDR3: TGTGCCAGCAGCGTGCGGGACATTCGGGACGGCTACACCTTC. Protein sequence: CASSVRDIRDGYTF.

The chain employs TRBV28 and TRBJ1-1; weak D call: TRBD1 (6 bases). Deletions cut 2 bases from V and 6 bases from J, with 13 bases between. The CDR3 spans 14 residues. CDR1 is MDHEN and CDR2 is SYDVKM in the germline V gene. The CDR3 here is CASSLQGSRAEAFF. DNA for the CDR3: TGTGCCAGCAGTTTACAGGGGTCGCGCGCTGAAGCTTTCTTT.

The chain recombines TRBV5-4 with TRBJ2-7; TRBD1 matches at 8 bases. V dropped 4 bases and J dropped 1; count of bases not matched to a gene: 7. Per germline, CDR1 SGHNT and CDR2 YYREEE (reference sequence). The CDR3 is 15 amino acids. The DNA for the CDR3 is TGTGCCAGCAGCCCCCGGGACAGGTCGTCCTACGAGCAGTACTTC. Translation: CASSPRDRSSYEQYF.

The chain has TRBV5-6 and TRBJ1-1; tentatively, D is TRBD1 (5 bases). The CDR3 has 14 amino acids. CDR1 is SGHDT and CDR2 is YYEEEE in the germline V gene. Trimming left V 3 bases short and J 2 bases short, with 11 bases between. The CDR3 DNA reads as TGTGCCAGCAGCTGGGGCTGGGTCAACACTGAAGCTTTCTTT. Its protein is CASSWGWVNTEAFF.

Details on this clone: One base separates it from a far larger clone, so it is likely a read error. The chain uses TRBV6-4 and TRBJ1-1; D is unresolved. This CDR3 has 13 residues. The germline gives CDR1 MRHNA, CDR2 SNTAGT. Between the trimmed V and J ends, which lost 5 bases and 0 bases, there was a span of 7 bases. CDR3 sequence: CASSLEVNTEAFF. The CDR3 region has the DNA TGTGCCAGCAGTTTGGAAGTGAACACTGAAGCTTTCTTT.

The rearrangement uses TRBV20-1 and TRBJ1-3; 8 positions agree with TRBD1. The CDR3 is made up of 11 amino acids. Unmatched junction bases numbered 6, after V lost 6 bases and J lost 11 bases. The germline CDR1 and CDR2 sequences are DFQATT and SNEGSKA (reference sequence). The CDR3: CSARDRLAIYF. The CDR3 DNA sequence: TGCAGTGCCCGGGACAGGCTGGCCATATATTTT.

A remark on this clone: Possible read error: a much larger clone is one base away. This same CDR3 is encoded by further DNA sequences in the sample. The gene calls are TRBV2 and TRBJ2-7; D remains unclear. The CDR3 loop spans 11 amino acids. The V gene lost 4 bases and the J gene lost 1 base, with 2 bases spanning the gap. Germline V gene sequence: CDR1 SNHLY, CDR2 FYNNEI. The CDR3 DNA follows: TGTGCCAGCAGTGTTTCCTACGAGCAGTACTTC. This codes for CASSVSYEQYF.

This chain uses TRBV4-1 with TRBJ2-7; 10 bases map to TRBD2. V lost 1 base, J lost 6 bases, and 6 bases stayed unmatched. The CDR3 has 15 residues. Germline loops: CDR1 MGHRA, CDR2 YSYEKL. CDR3 nucleotide sequence: TGCGCCAGCAGCCAAGCCTCGAGGACTAGCGGCGAGCAGTACTTC. It codes for CASSQASRTSGEQYF.

The chain joins TRBV6-5 to TRBJ2-7; 12 bases map to TRBD2. CDR1 and CDR2 from the germline V gene are MNHEY and SVGAGI. The V segment lost 6 bases and the J segment 6 bases; nucleotides outside the gene matches: 9. CDR3 size: 15 residues. This chain's CDR3 is CASSGRTSGIIEQYF. Written as DNA, the CDR3 is TGTGCCAGCAGCGGGAGGACTAGCGGGATAATCGAGCAGTACTTC.

The chain has TRBV27 and TRBJ1-2; D gene ambiguous. The CDR3 sequence is 12 residues long. V lost 3 bases, J lost 7 bases, and 9 bases lay in between. Per germline, CDR1 MNHEY and CDR2 SMNVEV (reference sequence). In DNA, the CDR3 is TGTGCCAGCAGTTTGTTGGGAGGTGGCTACACCTTC. Its translation is CASSLLGGGYTF.